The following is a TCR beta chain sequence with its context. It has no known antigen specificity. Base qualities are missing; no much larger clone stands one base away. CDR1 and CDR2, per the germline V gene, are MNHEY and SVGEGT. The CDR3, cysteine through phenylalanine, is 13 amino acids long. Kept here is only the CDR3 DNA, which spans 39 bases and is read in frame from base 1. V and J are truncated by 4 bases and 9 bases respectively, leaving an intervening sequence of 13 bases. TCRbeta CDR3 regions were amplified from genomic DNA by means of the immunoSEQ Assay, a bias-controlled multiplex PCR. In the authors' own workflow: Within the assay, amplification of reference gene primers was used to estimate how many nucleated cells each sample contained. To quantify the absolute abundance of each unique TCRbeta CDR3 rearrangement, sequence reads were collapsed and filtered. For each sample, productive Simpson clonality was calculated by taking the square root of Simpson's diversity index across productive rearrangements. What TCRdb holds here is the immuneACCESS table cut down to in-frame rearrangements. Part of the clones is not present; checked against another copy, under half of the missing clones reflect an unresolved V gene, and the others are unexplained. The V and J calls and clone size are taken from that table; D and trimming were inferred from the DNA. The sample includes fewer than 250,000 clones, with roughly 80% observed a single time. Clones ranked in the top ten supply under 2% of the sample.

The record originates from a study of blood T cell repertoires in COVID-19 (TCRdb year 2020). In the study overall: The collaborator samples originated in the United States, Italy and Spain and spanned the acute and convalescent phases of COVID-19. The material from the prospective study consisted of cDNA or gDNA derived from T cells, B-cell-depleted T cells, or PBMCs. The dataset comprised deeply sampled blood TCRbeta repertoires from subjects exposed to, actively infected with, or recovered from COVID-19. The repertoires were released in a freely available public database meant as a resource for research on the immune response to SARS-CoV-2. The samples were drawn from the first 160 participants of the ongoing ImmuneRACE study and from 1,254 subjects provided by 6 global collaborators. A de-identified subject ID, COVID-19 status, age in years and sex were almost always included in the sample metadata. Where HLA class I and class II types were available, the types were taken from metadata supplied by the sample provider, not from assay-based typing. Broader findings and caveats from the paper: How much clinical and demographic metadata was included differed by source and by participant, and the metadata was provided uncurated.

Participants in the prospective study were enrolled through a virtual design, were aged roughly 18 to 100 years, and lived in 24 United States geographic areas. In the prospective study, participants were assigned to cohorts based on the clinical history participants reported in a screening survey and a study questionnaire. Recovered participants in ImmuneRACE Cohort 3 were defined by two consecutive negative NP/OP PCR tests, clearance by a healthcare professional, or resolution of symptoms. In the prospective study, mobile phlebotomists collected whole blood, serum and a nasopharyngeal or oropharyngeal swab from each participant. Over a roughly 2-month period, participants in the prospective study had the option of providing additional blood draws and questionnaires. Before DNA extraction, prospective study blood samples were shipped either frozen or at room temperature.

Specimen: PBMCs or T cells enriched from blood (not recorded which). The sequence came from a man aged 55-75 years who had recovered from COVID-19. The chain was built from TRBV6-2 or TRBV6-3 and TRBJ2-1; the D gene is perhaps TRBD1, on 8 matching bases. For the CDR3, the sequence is CASSSNRGGEQFF. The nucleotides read TGTGCCAGCAGTTCGAACAGGGGGGGTGAGCAGTTCTTC.